This T cell receptor (beta chain) originates from a study of blood T cell repertoires in COVID-19. In the original workflow: Quantification of nucleated cells was approximated via reference gene primer amplification. Sequencing used immunoSEQ multiplex PCR; TCRdb keeps in-frame clones, though not all of them. V and J calls and clone size are given by that table; D and trimming were obtained from the DNA. Of 540,000 or so clones listed, roughly nine tenths are singletons. V was trimmed by 1 base and J by 7 bases, leaving 11 bases between them. There are 13 residues in the CDR3. From germline, CDR1 is SQVTM and CDR2 ANQGSEA.

The receptor was derived from a woman aged 50 to 60 with COVID-19, enrolled during active disease. The rearrangement joins TRBV29-1 to TRBJ2-1, with D possibly being TRBD2 (6 bases). The material sequenced was peripheral blood. The CDR3 region has the DNA TGCAGCGTTGAAGTCGGGGGTAGGAATGAGCAGTTCTTC. This translates into CSVEVGGRNEQFF.